One sample yielded the 8 T cell receptor beta chains listed below, sequenced in a study of Tregs in tolerant kidney transplant recipients. Method: immunoSEQ multiplex PCR; TCRdb's copy keeps in-frame clones and lacks some. The data contain some 69,000 clones, around 84% of them seen just once; the ten biggest clones take up about 4%. Sequencing was carried out using CD4+ T cells from blood. The receptors here all came from a human donor in good health.

CDR3 coding DNA: TGTGCCAGCAGCGACAGTGGGGGCCCCTACGAGCAGTACTTC. Translated: CASSDSGGPYEQYF. This rearrangement joins TRBV5-6 to TRBJ2-7; TRBD1 is a possible D gene (6 bases). This CDR3 has 14 residues. V lost 4 bases and J lost 2, with 13 bases in between. CDR1 is SGHDT and CDR2 is YYEEEE in the germline V gene.

This chain links TRBV7-2 with TRBJ1-2; TRBD1 agrees at 9 bases. In germline, CDR1 is SGHTA, CDR2 FQGNSA. This CDR3 spans 16 amino acids. Germline trimming cut 1 base from V and 5 bases from J; bases unmatched to any gene: 8. The CDR3 reads CASSLGTGTGSYGYTF. CDR3 in DNA: TGTGCCAGCAGCTTAGGAACGGGGACAGGGTCTTATGGCTACACCTTC.

The J gene is TRBJ2-5, the V gene TRBV20-1; D gene uncertain. Germline lookup yields CDR1 DFQATT and CDR2 SNEGSKA (reference sequence). This CDR3 has 10 amino acids. Trimming removed 6 bases from V and 5 bases from J, with 7 bases in between. The DNA for the CDR3 is TGCAGTGCCGTGGGCGAGACCCAGTACTTC. Encoded protein: CSAVGETQYF.

The chain combines TRBV18 with TRBJ2-5; D is perhaps TRBD2 (6 bases). Germline CDR1 is KGHSH and CDR2 is LQKENI. V lost 2 bases to trimming and J lost 3 bases, with 10 bases between them. The CDR3 consists of 14 residues. For the CDR3, the DNA is TGTGCCAGCTCACCAAATAGCGGCAAAGAGACCCAGTACTTC. Protein product: CASSPNSGKETQYF.

The chain combines TRBV27 with TRBJ1-5, with TRBD1 matching 12 bases. V lost 1 base to trimming and J lost 2 bases; unmatched junction nucleotides: 9. CDR3 size: 19 residues. Germline V lookup: CDR1 MNHEY, CDR2 SMNVEV (reference sequence). CDR3 loop: CASSLFGTGGGMGNQPQHF. The CDR3 nucleotides are TGTGCCAGCAGTTTATTTGGGACAGGGGGCGGTATGGGCAATCAGCCCCAGCATTTT.

The V and J genes are TRBV10-3 and TRBJ2-7, with TRBD2 identical over 7 bases. Trimming took 5 bases from V and 0 from J; bases not matched to a gene: 10. Germline loops: CDR1 ENHRY, CDR2 SYGVKD. There are 16 residues in the CDR3. The chain's CDR3 is CAISRYPSGLSYEQYF. The CDR3 DNA reads as TGTGCCATCAGTAGGTATCCTAGCGGCCTCTCCTACGAGCAGTACTTC.

In this sample, this clone turned up once. The chain uses TRBV29-1 and TRBJ2-7; D might be TRBD2 (6 bases). V was shortened by 3 bases and J by 9 bases, with 18 bases between the two germline ends. There are 13 residues in the CDR3. Germline assignment: CDR1 SQVTM and CDR2 ANQGSEA. The CDR3 sequence is CSVEVGGELGQYF. CDR3 bases: TGCAGCGTTGAGGTGGGCGGGGAACTGGGGCAGTACTTC.

This sequence joins TRBV5-1 and TRBJ2-4; 8 bases fit TRBD2. The length of the CDR3 is 18 residues. Germline V gives CDR1 SGHRS, CDR2 YFSETQ. After removal of 4 bases from V and 12 bases from J, the junction contained 24 bases not matched to a gene. CDR3 in DNA: TGCGCCAGCAGCCCCCGCTTGAGTGGCGGGGGGTTTGAGAGGAATCAGTACTTC. Translation: CASSPRLSGGGFERNQYF.